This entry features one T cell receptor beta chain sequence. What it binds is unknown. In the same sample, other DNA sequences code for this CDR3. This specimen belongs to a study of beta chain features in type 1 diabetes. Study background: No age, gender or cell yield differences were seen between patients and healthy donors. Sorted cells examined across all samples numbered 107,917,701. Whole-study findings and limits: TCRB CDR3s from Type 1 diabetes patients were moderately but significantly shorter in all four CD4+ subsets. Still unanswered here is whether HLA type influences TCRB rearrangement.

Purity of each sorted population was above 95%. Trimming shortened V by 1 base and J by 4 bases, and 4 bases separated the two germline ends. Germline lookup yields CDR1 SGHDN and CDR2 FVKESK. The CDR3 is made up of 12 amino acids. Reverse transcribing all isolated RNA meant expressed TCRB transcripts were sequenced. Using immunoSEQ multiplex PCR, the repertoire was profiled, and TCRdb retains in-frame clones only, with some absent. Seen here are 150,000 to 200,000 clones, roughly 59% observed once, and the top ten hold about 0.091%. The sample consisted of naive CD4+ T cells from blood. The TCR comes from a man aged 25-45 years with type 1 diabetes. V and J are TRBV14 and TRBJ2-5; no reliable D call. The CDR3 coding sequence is TGTGCCAGCAGCCAAGTGACAGAGACCCAGTACTTC. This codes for CASSQVTETQYF.